The next 27 T cell receptor beta chains were all read from a single sample in a study of identical twins. MiXCR was run by TCRdb on the 5' RACE reads, yielding one entry per CDR3 protein. Here the sample spans around 1.7 million distinct CDR3 sequences, about 32% being singletons. Sequencing used cord blood. All receptors derive from a newborn girl in good health.

J is TRBJ2-7 and V is TRBV5-6; D possibly corresponds to TRBD2 (6 bases). CDR1 and CDR2 from the germline V gene are SGHDT and YYEEEE. V lost 4 bases to trimming and J lost 1 base, with 15 bases between them. CDR3 length: 15 residues. This CDR3 is CASSRDLANSYEQYF. The DNA of the CDR3 is TGTGCCAGCAGCCGTGATCTAGCGAATTCCTACGAGCAGTACTTC.

This clonotype was seen repeatedly, ten times or more. CDR3 protein: CASSVASAYNEQFF. Written as DNA, the CDR3 is TGTGCCAGCAGCGTAGCGTCGGCCTACAATGAGCAGTTCTTC. V gene TRBV9 combines with J gene TRBJ2-1; D is unclear. The germline V and J ends were trimmed by 0 bases and 2 bases, with 6 bases remaining between them. The CDR3 covers 14 residues. Germline values: CDR1 SGDLS, CDR2 YYNGEE.

This chain connects TRBV30 to TRBJ2-1, with D possibly matching TRBD2 (6 bases). CDR1 is GTSNPN, CDR2 SVGIG, per germline (reference sequence). V gave up 5 bases and J gave up 3 bases, with 14 bases separating them. This CDR3 has 14 residues. The CDR3 region has the DNA TGTGCCTGGTTAATAGTGGGAGGCTACAATGAGCAGTTCTTC. Translation gives CAWLIVGGYNEQFF.

V gene TRBV5-1 combines with J gene TRBJ2-1; TRBD1 matches 10 bases. Germline V lookup: CDR1 SGHRS, CDR2 YFSETQ. Unmatched junction bases numbered 11, after V lost 4 bases and J lost 7 bases. The CDR3 spans 16 residues. The CDR3 region has the DNA TGCGCCAGCAGCCTCCGACAGGGGGCTAGGTGGAATGAGCAGTTCTTC. The encoded protein is CASSLRQGARWNEQFF.

The chain couples TRBV29-1 to TRBJ1-1, with TRBD1 matching over 7 bases. The CDR3 totals 13 residues. V shed 7 bases, J shed 1 base, and the junction held 6 bases outside the gene matches. CDR1 and CDR2 from the germline V gene are SQVTM and ANQGSEA. For the CDR3, the DNA is TGCAGCGCGTTGGGACAGCGGAACACTGAAGCTTTCTTT. Translated: CSALGQRNTEAFF.

Points on this clonotype: Sequence at one end of the junction differs from germline and may be a read error. This chain links TRBV20-1 with TRBJ2-4, with D tentatively TRBD1 (5 bases). Germline-derived CDR1 and CDR2 are DFQATT and SNEGSKA (reference sequence). The CDR3 runs to 15 residues. The CDR3 DNA follows: TGCAGTGCTAGAGATTGGACATTAGCCAGAAACGTTCAGTACTTC. Amino acids: CSARDWTLARNVQYF.

The genes are TRBV11-2 and TRBJ1-3; D unresolved. V was clipped by 1 base and J by 0 bases, with 10 bases between them. This CDR3 is 16 amino acids long. Germline CDR1 and CDR2: SGHAT and FQNNGV. The CDR3 DNA follows: TGTGCCAGCAGCTTAGGCCGGCTACGCTCTGGAAACACCATATATTTT. This sequence encodes CASSLGRLRSGNTIYF.

This clonotype was seen only a few times. The chain couples TRBV20-1 to TRBJ2-5; 8 bases are shared with TRBD1. There are 11 residues in the CDR3. The V gene's germline CDR1 is DFQATT and CDR2 SNEGSKA (reference sequence). Losses at the gene ends were 2 bases for V and 13 bases for J; bases not matched to a gene: 6. This CDR3 is CSARLFGTGYF. The CDR3, as DNA: TGCAGTGCTAGATTGTTCGGGACAGGGTACTTC.

This clonotype was seen a handful of times. The chain combines TRBV6-4 with TRBJ1-2; 8 bases are shared with TRBD1. The CDR3 sequence is 16 residues long. CDR1 is MRHNA, CDR2 SNTAGT, per germline. V shed 3 bases, J shed 1 base, and the junction held 7 bases outside the gene matches. The DNA for the CDR3 is TGTGCCAGCAGTGAGGAGCCGGGACAGGTTAACTATGGCTACACCTTC. Translating gives CASSEEPGQVNYGYTF.

This chain links TRBV28 with TRBJ1-2; TRBD1 is a possible D gene (5 bases). The CDR3 extends over 16 amino acids. Germline CDR1 and CDR2: MDHEN and SYDVKM. V was shortened by 2 bases and J by 0 bases, with 13 bases between the two germline ends. The CDR3 DNA sequence: TGTGCCAGCAGTTTAGGAGGGGCAGGACCTAACTATGGCTACACCTTC. Its protein is CASSLGGAGPNYGYTF.

This clonotype has more than one count but fewer than ten. V gene TRBV7-2 combines with J gene TRBJ1-5; 8 bases match TRBD1. The CDR3 covers 14 residues. Looked up from germline, CDR1 is SGHTA and CDR2 is FQGNSA. V shed 5 bases and J 7 bases; nucleotides not matched to a gene: 7. CDR3 nucleotide sequence: TGTGCCAGCAGCAGTAGACAGGGGCTCCAGCCCCAGCATTTT. It translates to CASSSRQGLQPQHF.

At least ten counts were recorded for this clonotype. The J gene is TRBJ2-3, the V gene TRBV20-1; no firm D call. The germline V and J ends were trimmed by 2 bases and 0 bases, with 3 bases remaining between them. Germline lookup yields CDR1 DFQATT and CDR2 SNEGSKA (reference sequence). The CDR3 runs 12 residues. Here the CDR3 DNA reads TGCAGTGCTAGACAGAGCACAGATACGCAGTATTTT. This translates into CSARQSTDTQYF.

The CDR3 region is CASSFSADVQYF. The CDR3 nucleotides read TGTGCCAGCAGTTTCAGCGCAGATGTGCAGTATTTT. This chain links TRBV12-3 or TRBV12-4 with TRBJ2-3; D call uncertain. The CDR3 covers 12 residues. V lost 3 bases and J 11 bases, leaving 12 bases between the germline ends.

In its sample, this clonotype was seen a few times. The DNA for the CDR3 is TGTGCCACAATATACGGCGAGCAGTACTTC. Translated, it gives CATIYGEQYF. The gene calls are TRBV6-1 and TRBJ2-7; D gene unclear. The V end was cut by 10 bases, the J end by 6 bases, with 10 bases between. CDR1 is MNHNS and CDR2 is SASEGT in the germline V gene. The CDR3 extends over 10 amino acids.

The gene calls are TRBV20-1 and TRBJ2-3; D is undetermined. The CDR3 consists of 14 residues. Trimming took off 4 bases at V and 5 bases at J, with 16 bases between the two ends. CDR1 is DFQATT and CDR2 is SNEGSKA in the germline V gene (reference sequence). The CDR3 spells CSAIPLGSKDTQYF. CDR3 sequence (DNA): TGCAGTGCTATTCCTCTGGGAAGTAAAGATACGCAGTATTTT.

This sequence joins TRBV20-1 and TRBJ2-4; possible D gene TRBD2, 6 bases. The J call could be wrong; TRBJ2-7 is a better fit for the DNA end. The CDR3 is 15 residues long. Germline V CDR1 and CDR2: DFQATT, SNEGSKA (reference sequence). The CDR3 DNA is TGCAGTGCTAAATCACTAGCCCCCCCCGCCTACGAGCAGTACTTC. This codes for CSAKSLAPPAYEQYF.

This clonotype was counted between two and nine times. The chain recombines TRBV4-2 with TRBJ2-6; 13 bases map to TRBD2. Germline values: CDR1 LGHNA, CDR2 YNFKEQ. The CDR3 extends over 18 amino acids. V shed 7 bases and J 0 bases; nucleotides not matched to a gene: 6. The CDR3 here is CASKGTSGASSGANVLTF. The CDR3 region has the DNA TGTGCCAGCAAGGGGACTAGCGGGGCTAGCTCTGGGGCCAACGTCCTGACTTTC.

This clonotype was found a few times. This chain uses TRBV20-1 with TRBJ1-2; 7 nucleotides match TRBD1. V gave up 0 bases and J gave up 4 bases; unmatched junction bases: 2. The V gene's germline CDR1 is DFQATT and CDR2 SNEGSKA (reference sequence). The CDR3 runs 13 residues. The CDR3 sequence is CSARERQGYGYTF. The DNA for the CDR3 is TGCAGTGCTAGAGAACGACAGGGCTATGGCTACACCTTC.

This chain links TRBV7-9 with TRBJ2-3; 11 nucleotides match TRBD2. The germline V gene encodes CDR1 SEHNR and CDR2 FQNEAQ (reference sequence). Trimming cost V 4 bases and J 2 bases; bases outside gene matches: 5. The CDR3 spans 16 residues. The CDR3 sequence: CASSSKGLAATDTQYF. CDR3 nucleotides: TGTGCCAGCAGCTCGAAGGGACTAGCGGCCACAGATACGCAGTATTTT.

This clonotype was seen at least ten times. The genes are TRBV5-6 and TRBJ2-5, with D tentatively TRBD2 (6 bases). The CDR3 spans 15 residues. In germline, CDR1 is SGHDT, CDR2 YYEEEE. V was clipped by 0 bases and J by 3 bases, with 12 bases between them. CDR3 DNA sequence: TGTGCCAGCAGCTTGGCTAGCGTCTTCAAAGAGACCCAGTACTTC. It encodes CASSLASVFKETQYF.

This chain uses TRBV7-9 with TRBJ1-3; TRBD1 matches at 9 bases. The length of the CDR3 is 15 residues. CDR1 and CDR2 (germline): SEHNR, FQNEAQ (reference sequence). V gave up 11 bases and J gave up 0 bases; unmatched junction bases: 8. As DNA, the CDR3 is TGTGCCGTAAGGGACAGGGACCACTCTGGAAACACCATATATTTT. It encodes CAVRDRDHSGNTIYF.

The CDR3 reads CASSSAGTAYNEQYF. The DNA of the CDR3 is TGTGCCAGCAGTTCAGCCGGGACAGCCTACAATGAGCAGTACTTC. The rearrangement links TRBV12-3 or TRBV12-4 to TRBJ2-5; 7 nucleotides line up with TRBD1. This CDR3 comprises 15 residues. After removal of 4 bases from V and 11 bases from J, the junction contained 16 bases not matched to a gene.

This chain connects TRBV27 to TRBJ2-1; 11 bases fit TRBD2. The CDR3 covers 16 residues. Germline V gene sequence: CDR1 MNHEY, CDR2 SMNVEV (reference sequence). Trimming took 5 bases from V and 5 from J; bases not matched to a gene: 8. CDR3 in amino acids: CASSPYLAGGHNEQFF. CDR3 bases: TGTGCCAGCAGTCCCTATCTAGCGGGGGGCCACAATGAGCAGTTCTTC.

The chain is built from TRBV7-2 and TRBJ1-4, with unresolved D. The CDR3 contains 14 residues. Germline V gives CDR1 SGHTA, CDR2 FQGNSA. Trimming left V 2 bases short and J 4 bases short, with 8 bases between. The CDR3 sequence is CASSLSGNNEKLFF. The CDR3 nucleotides are TGTGCCAGCAGCTTATCGGGGAATAATGAAAAACTGTTTTTT. Supplemented by reference TRBV7-2 and TRBJ1-4, the full variable domain reads GAGVSQSPSNKVTEKGKDVELRCDPISGHTALYWYRQSLGQGLEFLIYFQGNSAPDKSGLPSDRFSAERTGGSVSTLTIQRTQQEDSAVYLCASSLSGNNEKLFFGSGTQLSVL.

The chain couples TRBV7-9 to TRBJ2-1, with 8 bases lining up with TRBD2. The CDR3 loop spans 16 amino acids. J lost 0 bases, V lost 0 bases, and 1 base had no gene match. Germline loops: CDR1 SEHNR, CDR2 FQNEAQ (reference sequence). In DNA form, the CDR3 reads TGTGCCAGCAGCTTAGCCGGGGGGGCCTCCTACAATGAGCAGTTCTTC. Translated, it gives CASSLAGGASYNEQFF.

This chain links TRBV6-1 with TRBJ2-2; D is unclear. The germline V gene has CDR1 MNHNS and CDR2 SASEGT. With 3 bases removed from V and 6 bases from J, the gap between germline ends came to 5 bases. CDR3 length equals 12 residues. DNA of the CDR3: TGTGCCAGCAGTGAGTGGTCCGGGGAGCTGTTTTTT. Translation: CASSEWSGELFF.

This chain links TRBV21-1 with TRBJ1-2; the table calls TRBD1, which could not be checked here. TRBV21-1 is tagged as a pseudogene. The length of the CDR3 is 17 residues. CDR3 region: CASSSLKQGKANYGYTF. CDR3 nucleotide sequence: TGTGCCAGCAGCAGCCTCAAGCAGGGGAAAGCTAACTATGGCTACACCTTC.